This T cell receptor (beta chain) was sequenced in a study of T cells in Graves' hyperthyroidism and ophthalmopathy. V gave up 0 bases and J gave up 1 base, with 13 bases separating them. The CDR3 consists of 15 residues. Germline lookup yields CDR1 DFQATT and CDR2 SNEGSKA (reference sequence). There were TCR beta CDR3 regions amplified from RNA transcripts. In the first-round RT-PCR of the TCR CDR3, the HTBI primer set was used. MiXCR, applied by TCRdb to the multiplex PCR reads, yields one record per CDR3 protein. The data contain around 450,000 distinct CDR3 sequences, around 16% of them singletons.

This sequence was found in a woman aged 18-35 years with Graves' hyperthyroidism. The sequenced sample consisted of blood. The rearrangement uses TRBV20-1 and TRBJ2-7; unclear D gene. DNA of the CDR3: TGCAGTGCTAGAGACCCCTACAACCCGTCCTACGAGCAGTACTTC. It translates to CSARDPYNPSYEQYF.